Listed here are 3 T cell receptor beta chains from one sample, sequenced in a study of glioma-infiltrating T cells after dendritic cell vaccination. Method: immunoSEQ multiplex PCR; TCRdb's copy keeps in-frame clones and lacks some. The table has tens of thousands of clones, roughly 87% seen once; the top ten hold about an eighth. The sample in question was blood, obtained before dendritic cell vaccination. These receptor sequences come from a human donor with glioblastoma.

DNA of the CDR3: TGTGCCAGCTGGAAGGGAGGACACATGAACACTGAAGCTTTCTTT. It encodes CASWKGGHMNTEAFF. The chain has TRBV27 and TRBJ1-1; tentative D call: TRBD1 (5 bases). CDR1 is MNHEY and CDR2 is SMNVEV in the germline V gene (reference sequence). The CDR3 has 15 residues. Between the trimmed V and J ends, which lost 8 bases and 0 bases, there was a span of 16 bases.

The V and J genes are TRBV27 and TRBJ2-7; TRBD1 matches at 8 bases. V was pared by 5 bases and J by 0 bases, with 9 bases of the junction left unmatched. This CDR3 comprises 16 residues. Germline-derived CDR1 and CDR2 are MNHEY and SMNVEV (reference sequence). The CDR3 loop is CASSPGDRGLSYEQYF. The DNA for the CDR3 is TGTGCCAGCAGTCCTGGTGACAGGGGACTCTCCTACGAGCAGTACTTC.

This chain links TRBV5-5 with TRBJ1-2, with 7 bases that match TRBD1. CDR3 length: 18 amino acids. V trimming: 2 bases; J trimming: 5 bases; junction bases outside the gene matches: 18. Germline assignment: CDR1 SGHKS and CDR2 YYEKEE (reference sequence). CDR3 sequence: CASSFRSTVPGDRYGYTF. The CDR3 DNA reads TGTGCCAGCAGCTTTAGGTCTACCGTCCCCGGGGACAGATATGGCTACACCTTC.